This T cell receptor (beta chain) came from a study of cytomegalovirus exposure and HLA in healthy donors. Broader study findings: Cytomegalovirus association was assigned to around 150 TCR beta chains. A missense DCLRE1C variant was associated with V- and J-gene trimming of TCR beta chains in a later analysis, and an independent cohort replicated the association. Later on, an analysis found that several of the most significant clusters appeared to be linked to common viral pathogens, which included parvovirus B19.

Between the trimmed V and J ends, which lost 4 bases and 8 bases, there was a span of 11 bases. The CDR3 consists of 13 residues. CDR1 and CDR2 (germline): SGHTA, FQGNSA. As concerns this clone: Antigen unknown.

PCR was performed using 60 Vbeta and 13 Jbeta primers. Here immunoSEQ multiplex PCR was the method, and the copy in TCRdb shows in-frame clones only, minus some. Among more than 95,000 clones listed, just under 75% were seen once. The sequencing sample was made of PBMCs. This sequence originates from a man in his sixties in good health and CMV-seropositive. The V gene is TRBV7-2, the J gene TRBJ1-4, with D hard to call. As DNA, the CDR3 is TGTGCCAGCAGCTCTGCAGGTGGGGAAAAACTGTTTTTT. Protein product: CASSSAGGEKLFF. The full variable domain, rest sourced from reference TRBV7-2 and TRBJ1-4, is GAGVSQSPSNKVTEKGKDVELRCDPISGHTALYWYRQSLGQGLEFLIYFQGNSAPDKSGLPSDRFSAERTGGSVSTLTIQRTQQEDSAVYLCASSSAGGEKLFFGSGTQLSVL.